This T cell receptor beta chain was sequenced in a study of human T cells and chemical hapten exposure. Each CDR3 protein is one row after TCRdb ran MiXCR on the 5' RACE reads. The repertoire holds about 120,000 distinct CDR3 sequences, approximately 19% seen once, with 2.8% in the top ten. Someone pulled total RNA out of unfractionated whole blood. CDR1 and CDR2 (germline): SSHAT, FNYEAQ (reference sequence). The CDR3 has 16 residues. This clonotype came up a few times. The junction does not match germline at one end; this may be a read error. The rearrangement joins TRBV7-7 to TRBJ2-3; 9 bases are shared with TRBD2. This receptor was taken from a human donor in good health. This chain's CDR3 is CASSPGPSGGTDTQYF. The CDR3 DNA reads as TGTGCTAGCAGCCCTGGCCCTAGCGGGGGCACAGATACGCAGTATTTT.